Sequencing of this TCR beta chain was carried out in a study of shared clonotypes between healthy human individuals. The V gene's germline CDR1 is SGDLS and CDR2 YYNGEE. The CDR3 covers 14 residues. V was trimmed by 3 bases and J by 4 bases, leaving 13 bases between them. TCRdb keeps only in-frame clones here, not all; method: immunoSEQ multiplex PCR. The sample includes about 2 million clones, around 96% of them seen just once. Naive CD8 cells lacked CD45RO and underwent positive selection for CCR7, leaving out terminally differentiated effector memory CD45RA+ cells. The chain links TRBV9 to TRBJ2-5, with a weak D call TRBD1 (6 bases). The TCR comes from a man younger than 35 in good health. The sample consisted of naive CD8+ T cells sorted from blood. CDR3 bases: TGTGCCAGCAGCGCACAGGGAACGGGAGAGACCCAGTACTTC. It codes for CASSAQGTGETQYF.